This T cell receptor (beta chain) was identified during a study of blood T cell repertoires in COVID-19. The wider study: COVID-19 samples from acute and convalescent phases originated in the United States, Italy and Spain.

The V segment lost 0 bases and the J segment 10 bases; nucleotides outside the gene matches: 11. This CDR3 contains 15 residues. Germline assignment: CDR1 LNHDA and CDR2 SQIVND (reference sequence). Generated by immunoSEQ multiplex PCR, the TCRdb table keeps only in-frame clones and is missing some. The sample has over 150,000 clones, approximately 84% seen once. This chain joins TRBV19 and TRBJ1-2; 7 bases agree with TRBD1. The sequence derives from a human donor with acute or convalescent COVID-19. The donor label of this sample is uncertain. What was sequenced was peripheral blood. The CDR3: CASSIEDRATGAYTF. CDR3 bases: TGTGCCAGTAGTATAGAAGACAGGGCAACGGGAGCCTACACCTTC.